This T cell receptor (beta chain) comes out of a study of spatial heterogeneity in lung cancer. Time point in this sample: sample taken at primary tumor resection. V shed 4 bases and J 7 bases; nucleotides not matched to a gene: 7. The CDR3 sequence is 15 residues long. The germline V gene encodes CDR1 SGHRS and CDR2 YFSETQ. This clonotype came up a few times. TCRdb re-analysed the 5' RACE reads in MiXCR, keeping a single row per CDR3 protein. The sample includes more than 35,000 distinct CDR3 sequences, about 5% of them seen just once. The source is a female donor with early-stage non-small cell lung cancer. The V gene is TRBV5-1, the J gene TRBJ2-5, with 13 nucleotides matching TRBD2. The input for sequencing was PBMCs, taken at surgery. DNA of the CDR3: TGCGCCAGCAGCGCCACTAGCGGGGGGGCCGGGACCCAGTACTTC. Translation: CASSATSGGAGTQYF. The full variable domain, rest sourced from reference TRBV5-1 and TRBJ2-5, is KAGVTQTPRYLIKTRGQQVTLSCSPISGHRSVSWYQQTPGQGLQFLFEYFSETQRNKGNFPGRFSGRQFSNSRSEMNVSTLELGDSALYLCASSATSGGAGTQYFGPGTRLLVL.